The 3 T cell receptor beta chains below all came from one sample that was sequenced in a study of shared clonotypes between healthy human individuals (dated by TCRdb to 2019 to 2021). Library generation was performed with the immunoSEQ multiplex PCR assay. In its TCRdb copy, this immuneACCESS table keeps in-frame sequences only and misses some clones. Where compared with another copy, unresolved V genes explain less than half of these, and the others have no known cause. The sample table shows some 2,500,000 clones, and just under 95% are seen once. The ten largest clonotypes hold roughly 0.34% of the sample. Source material: naive CD4+ T cells from PBMCs. Read against the paper, the sample's cell subset or site label means: CD45RA+ positively selected. The receptor source for this set is a man between 18 and 29 years old in good health. Some clones in this sample may be carry-over from other donors' samples.

The V gene is TRBV7-2, the J gene TRBJ1-2, with 8 bases matching TRBD1. Germline CDR1 is SGHTA and CDR2 is FQGNSA. After removal of 0 bases from V and 9 bases from J, the junction contained 6 bases not matched to a gene. There are 14 residues in the CDR3. In DNA, the CDR3 is TGTGCCAGCAGCTTAGCGACAGGGGAGGTGAGCTACACCTTC. This translates into CASSLATGEVSYTF.

The rearrangement uses TRBV27 and TRBJ1-2; maybe TRBD1 (6 bases). V lost 1 base, J lost 4 bases, and 16 bases lay in between. The germline V gene has CDR1 MNHEY and CDR2 SMNVEV (reference sequence). CDR3 length equals 16 residues. The CDR3 DNA is TGTGCCAGCAGTTTATACGAGGGGGAGAGCCTCTATGGCTACACCTTC. It translates to CASSLYEGESLYGYTF.

This chain links TRBV27 with TRBJ1-1, with D possibly TRBD1 on 6 matching bases. The CDR3 contains 17 residues. Germline V CDR1 and CDR2: MNHEY, SMNVEV (reference sequence). The V and J ends lost 3 bases and 5 bases respectively, with 22 bases between them. In DNA form, the CDR3 reads TGTGCCAGCAGTTTCTACAGGGCCGCCGGGAGAGGGACTGAAGCTTTCTTT. Protein sequence: CASSFYRAAGRGTEAFF.